One TCR beta chain is described in this entry. Per germline, CDR1 SGHVS and CDR2 FNYEAQ. CDR3 length equals 19 residues. The V gene end was trimmed by 2 bases and the J gene end by 2 bases; junction bases not matched to a gene: 13. This entry is derived from a study of blood T cell repertoires in COVID-19. Across the whole study: Sources were T cells, B-cell-depleted T cells, or PBMCs; the material itself was cDNA or gDNA.

Methods used by the authors: Estimates of nucleated cell counts were drawn from the amplification of reference gene primers. This table comes from immunoSEQ multiplex PCR, and its TCRdb copy is limited to in-frame clones, with some not included. V and J calls plus clone size are reproduced from that table; the DNA served to infer D and trimming. The data show under 150,000 clones, with more than 70% seen just once and about 2% held by the top ten. Material for sequencing was peripheral blood. This TCR was sampled from a human donor in a cohort sampled during active COVID-19. The chain couples TRBV7-6 to TRBJ2-3; TRBD2 matches 10 bases. As DNA, the CDR3 is TGTGCCAGCAGCTTAAAACTAGCGGGGCTTTCCTGGCACACAGATACGCAGTATTTT. It is translated as CASSLKLAGLSWHTDTQYF.